The 32 T cell receptor beta chains below were found in one sample sequenced in a study of shared clonotypes between healthy human individuals (TCRdb year 2020). The library was generated by the immunoSEQ multiplex PCR assay. TCRdb retrieved this table from immuneACCESS and kept in-frame rearrangements only. Not all clones are present; in checked studies, unresolved V genes account for under half, and no reason is known for the remainder. This sample lists about 530,000 clones; about 75% were detected once. Roughly an eighth of the sample goes to the ten largest clones. Sequenced: PBMCs. All receptors come from a woman in her 40s in good health. Some clones in this sample may be carry-over from other donors' samples.

V gene TRBV6-1 combines with J gene TRBJ2-7; D is undetermined. CDR3 length: 14 amino acids. Germline CDR1 is MNHNS and CDR2 is SASEGT. V was cut by 0 bases and J by 7 bases, with 13 bases left in between. The CDR3 reads CASSEALTGVEQYF. The DNA of the CDR3 is TGTGCCAGCAGTGAAGCGCTGACCGGTGTAGAGCAGTACTTC.

V and J are TRBV30 and TRBJ2-7; D uncertain. The CDR3 is 12 residues long. Germline lookup yields CDR1 GTSNPN and CDR2 SVGIG (reference sequence). V lost 0 bases and J lost 4, with 7 bases in between. The DNA for the CDR3 is TGTGCCTGGAGTGTCACAGCGTACGAGCAGTACTTC. Its protein is CAWSVTAYEQYF.

The genes are TRBV7-6 and TRBJ2-5; D might be TRBD1 or TRBD2, each matching 5 bases. V was shortened by 0 bases and J by 4 bases, with 9 bases between the two germline ends. The CDR3 consists of 14 residues. CDR1 and CDR2 (germline): SGHVS, FNYEAQ. The DNA for the CDR3 is TGTGCCAGCAGCTTAGCTGGGGGTCCAGAGACCCAGTACTTC. It is translated as CASSLAGGPETQYF.

V and J are TRBV11-2 and TRBJ2-1; TRBD2 aligns across 13 bases. CDR1 is SGHAT and CDR2 is FQNNGV in the germline V gene. Trimming cost V 5 bases and J 6 bases; bases outside gene matches: 7. The CDR3 spans 16 residues. The CDR3 region has the DNA TGTGCCAGCAGCGCTCGACTAGCGGGAGGAATCAATGAGCAGTTCTTC. Translating it yields CASSARLAGGINEQFF.

The chain links TRBV30 to TRBJ1-6; no definite D call. Trimming shortened V by 2 bases and J by 9 bases, and 17 bases separated the two germline ends. Germline V CDR1 and CDR2: GTSNPN, SVGIG (reference sequence). The CDR3 is made up of 15 amino acids. CDR3 residues: CAWSPGEERSSPLHF. The CDR3 nucleotides read TGTGCCTGGAGTCCTGGGGAAGAGCGTAGTTCACCCCTCCACTTT.

In this sample, this clone turned up many times. The chain carries TRBV15 and TRBJ2-5; no definite D call. From germline, CDR1 is LNHNV and CDR2 YYDKDF (reference sequence). The CDR3 sequence is 12 residues long. Trimming cost V 0 bases and J 3 bases, with 2 bases left between them. CDR3 loop: CATSREEETQYF. CDR3 sequence (DNA): TGTGCCACCAGCAGAGAGGAAGAGACCCAGTACTTC.

The gene calls are TRBV6-5 and TRBJ2-7; 13 bases map to TRBD2. The V and J ends lost 6 bases and 6 bases, in that order; junction bases with no gene match: 8. Germline assignment: CDR1 MNHEY and CDR2 SVGAGI. The CDR3 loop spans 15 amino acids. The DNA for the CDR3 is TGTGCCAGCAGCCCTGGACTAGCGGGAGTTCCCGAGCAGTACTTC. Protein: CASSPGLAGVPEQYF.

The V and J genes are TRBV6-1 and TRBJ2-7; the match to TRBD1 covers 8 bases. Germline assignment: CDR1 MNHNS and CDR2 SASEGT. Losses at the gene ends were 4 bases for V and 0 bases for J; bases not matched to a gene: 8. The CDR3 has 16 amino acids. CDR3 loop: CASSAETGTGSYEQYF. The DNA for the CDR3 is TGTGCCAGCAGTGCAGAGACCGGGACAGGCTCCTACGAGCAGTACTTC.

This chain connects TRBV10-1 to TRBJ2-1; D is perhaps TRBD1 (5 bases). The CDR3 length is 14 residues. The V end lost 0 bases, the J end lost 12 bases, and 15 bases lay between the germline ends. Germline V CDR1 and CDR2: WNHNN, SYGVQD (reference sequence). The CDR3 nucleotides read TGCGCCAGCAGTGAGTCGCTGTTGCAGGGCTCGCAGTTCTTC. Its translation is CASSESLLQGSQFF.

The chain has TRBV2 and TRBJ1-2; D is undetermined. Trimming pared 5 bases from V and 5 bases from J, leaving 18 bases between. Germline CDR1 reads SNHLY; CDR2 reads FYNNEI. The CDR3 totals 15 residues. The CDR3 region has the DNA TGTGCCAGCAGTCCAAACCAGATTATCCCTTATGGCTACACCTTC. It yields the protein CASSPNQIIPYGYTF.

This rearrangement joins TRBV5-8 to TRBJ1-5; 7 bases are a match to TRBD1. Per germline, CDR1 SGHTS and CDR2 YDEGEE. After removal of 4 bases from V and 5 bases from J, the junction contained 9 bases not matched to a gene. The CDR3 runs 15 residues. The CDR3 sequence is CASSQDEGAHQPQHF. The CDR3 coding sequence is TGTGCCAGCAGCCAAGATGAGGGGGCTCATCAGCCCCAGCATTTT.

A few counts support this clone. This chain uses TRBV27 with TRBJ2-3; D tentatively reads TRBD1 or TRBD2 (7 bases each). Between the trimmed V and J ends, which lost 5 bases and 3 bases, there was a span of 21 bases. Germline values: CDR1 MNHEY, CDR2 SMNVEV (reference sequence). CDR3 length: 17 residues. Here the CDR3 DNA reads TGTGCCAGCAGTGGGGGTTGGGGGCAGGGGGGGACAGATACGCAGTATTTT. This translates into CASSGGWGQGGTDTQYF.

The chain recombines TRBV6-5 with TRBJ1-2; D remains unclear. From germline, CDR1 is MNHEY and CDR2 SVGAGI. There are 13 residues in the CDR3. Deletions cut 5 bases from V and 1 base from J, with 8 bases between. In DNA form, the CDR3 reads TGTGCCAGCAGTGCGGAACTTAACTATGGCTACACCTTC. This codes for CASSAELNYGYTF.

The chain has TRBV6-4 and TRBJ2-1, with TRBD2 matching 9 bases. The length of the CDR3 is 16 residues. Germline values: CDR1 MRHNA, CDR2 SNTAGT. V shed 3 bases and J 9 bases; nucleotides not matched to a gene: 12. CDR3 coding DNA: TGTGCCAGCAGTGAGCTAGCGGGACCCGGTCGTCGTGAGCAGTTCTTC. Protein sequence: CASSELAGPGRREQFF.

This clone has a single count. This rearrangement joins TRBV7-2 to TRBJ2-1; TRBD2 agrees at 7 bases. V trimming: 5 bases; J trimming: 4 bases; junction bases outside the gene matches: 5. The CDR3 runs to 14 residues. Germline V gene sequence: CDR1 SGHTA, CDR2 FQGNSA. The CDR3 DNA is TGTGCCAGCAGCCCACAAGCGGGATACAATGAGCAGTTCTTC. It translates to CASSPQAGYNEQFF.

The V gene is TRBV7-9, the J gene TRBJ2-3, with D maybe TRBD2 (5 bases). The V gene lost 5 bases and the J gene lost 6 bases, with 12 bases spanning the gap. Germline V CDR1 and CDR2: SEHNR, FQNEAQ (reference sequence). The CDR3 has 13 amino acids. In DNA, the CDR3 is TGTGCCAGCAGCCGCGGCTCGGGGGATACGCAGTATTTT. Translated, it gives CASSRGSGDTQYF.

The CDR3 region has the DNA TGCAGCGCACGCCCTACTGGGGACGATGGAAACACCATATATTTT. As protein: CSARPTGDDGNTIYF. This chain links TRBV29-1 with TRBJ1-3, with a possible D match to TRBD1 (5 bases). Germline V lookup: CDR1 SQVTM, CDR2 ANQGSEA. V was trimmed by 7 bases and J by 3 bases, leaving 19 bases between them. CDR3 length: 15 amino acids.

As regards this clone: The junction differs from germline at one of its ends, possibly a read error. The chain recombines TRBV28 with TRBJ1-1; D ambiguous. CDR3 length: 9 amino acids. Germline CDR1 MDHEN, CDR2 SYDVKM. The CDR3 nucleotides are TGTGCCAGCAGCCAATCGAGTCTCTTT. Amino acids: CASSQSSLF. Full variable domain (rest looked up from reference TRBV28 and TRBJ1-1): DVKVTQSSRYLVKRTGEKVFLECVQDMDHENMFWYRQDPGLGLRLIYFSYDVKMKEKGDIPEGYSVSREKKERFSLILESASTNQTSMYLCASSQSSLFGQGTRLTVV.

The chain joins TRBV4-3 to TRBJ2-2; D gene ambiguous. Trimming left V 4 bases short and J 0 bases short, with 9 bases between. The CDR3 covers 15 residues. Germline V lookup: CDR1 LGHNA, CDR2 YSLEER. The CDR3 loop is CASSRDNANTGELFF. The CDR3, as DNA: TGCGCCAGCAGCCGCGACAACGCGAACACCGGGGAGCTGTTTTTT.

The V call is TRBV7-2, the J call TRBJ1-5; possible D gene TRBD1, 6 bases. The CDR3 runs 16 residues. The ends were cut back, 5 bases at V and 7 bases at J, with 21 bases in the middle. CDR1 and CDR2 (germline): SGHTA, FQGNSA. CDR3 loop: CASSTTGPRVGQPQHF. CDR3 DNA sequence: TGTGCCAGCAGCACTACAGGGCCTCGTGTGGGACAGCCCCAGCATTTT.

This chain links TRBV18 with TRBJ2-5; tentatively, D is TRBD2 (5 bases). The V end was cut by 4 bases, the J end by 4 bases, with 10 bases between. This CDR3 region has 13 residues. CDR1 is KGHSH and CDR2 is LQKENI in the germline V gene. CDR3 DNA sequence: TGTGCCAGCTCACGGGAGATAGGAGAGACCCAGTACTTC. This gives the protein CASSREIGETQYF.

V gene TRBV5-1 combines with J gene TRBJ2-5, with D uncertain. In germline, CDR1 is SGHRS, CDR2 YFSETQ. V lost 0 bases and J lost 7, with 4 bases in between. The CDR3 contains 11 residues. This chain's CDR3 is CASSLGGTQYF. CDR3 DNA: TGCGCCAGCAGCTTGGGGGGGACCCAGTACTTC. Full variable domain (rest looked up from reference TRBV5-1 and TRBJ2-5): KAGVTQTPRYLIKTRGQQVTLSCSPISGHRSVSWYQQTPGQGLQFLFEYFSETQRNKGNFPGRFSGRQFSNSRSEMNVSTLELGDSALYLCASSLGGTQYFGPGTRLLVL.

The gene calls are TRBV28 and TRBJ2-2, with 9 bases matching TRBD1. The V gene end was trimmed by 2 bases and the J gene end by 7 bases; junction bases not matched to a gene: 5. The germline gives CDR1 MDHEN, CDR2 SYDVKM. The CDR3 is 15 residues long. DNA of the CDR3: TGTGCCAGCAGTTTACAACAGGGGGCTGGCGGGGAGCTGTTTTTT. Translating gives CASSLQQGAGGELFF.

This chain connects TRBV27 to TRBJ2-1; TRBD2 aligns across 8 bases. V was pared by 6 bases and J by 6 bases, with 22 bases of the junction left unmatched. This CDR3 region has 19 residues. The germline V gene has CDR1 MNHEY and CDR2 SMNVEV (reference sequence). CDR3 coding DNA: TGTGCCAGCAGGGGAGTTAGCGGGATCGGTGTGTTTCAAGTCAATGAGCAGTTCTTC. Protein sequence: CASRGVSGIGVFQVNEQFF.

Remarks on this clone: This same CDR3 is encoded by further DNA sequences in the sample. The chain uses TRBV6-1 and TRBJ2-7, with D perhaps TRBD1 (6 bases). Germline V gene lookup returns CDR1 MNHNS and CDR2 SASEGT. With 2 bases removed from V and 4 bases from J, the gap between germline ends came to 12 bases. This CDR3 has 14 amino acids. The CDR3 protein is CASSEQGNHYEQYF. CDR3 nucleotides: TGTGCCAGCAGTGAACAGGGGAATCATTACGAGCAGTACTTC.

This sequence joins TRBV12-5 and TRBJ2-2; tentatively, D is TRBD1 (6 bases). Germline V CDR1 and CDR2: LGHNT, FRNRAP. V was pared by 0 bases and J by 0 bases, with 20 bases between. The CDR3 runs to 20 residues. CDR3 in amino acids: CASGLVLYPPGHPNTGELFF. The CDR3, as DNA: TGTGCTAGTGGTTTGGTACTTTATCCGCCGGGACATCCGAACACCGGGGAGCTGTTTTTT.

The V and J genes are TRBV9 and TRBJ2-3; D tentatively fits TRBD1 or TRBD2 (7 bases each). The CDR3 loop spans 15 amino acids. Trimming took off 0 bases at V and 3 bases at J, with 11 bases between the two ends. Germline values: CDR1 SGDLS, CDR2 YYNGEE. As DNA, the CDR3 is TGTGCCAGCAGCGTAGCAGGGGGGGTTACAGATACGCAGTATTTT. Translated: CASSVAGGVTDTQYF.

The rearrangement uses TRBV30 and TRBJ2-3; D unresolved. V dropped 0 bases and J dropped 6 bases, with 10 bases sitting between them. CDR1 and CDR2 (germline): GTSNPN, SVGIG (reference sequence). This CDR3 is built from 13 residues. The chain's CDR3 is CAWSVSFADTQYF. In nucleotides, the CDR3 is TGTGCCTGGAGTGTATCCTTCGCTGATACGCAGTATTTT.

The chain carries TRBV11-1 and TRBJ2-3; 9 bases align to TRBD2. Germline CDR1 SGHAT, CDR2 FQDESV (reference sequence). Trimming took 3 bases from V and 3 from J; bases not matched to a gene: 10. The CDR3 contains 17 residues. The chain's CDR3 is CASSFGAGGPSTDTQYF. The CDR3 DNA reads TGTGCCAGCAGCTTTGGGGCGGGAGGGCCCTCGACAGATACGCAGTATTTT.

The chain has TRBV7-9 and TRBJ1-1; a weak D match, TRBD1 (5 bases). This CDR3 has 13 amino acids. V shed 1 base and J shed 5 bases, with 8 bases lying between them. Per germline, CDR1 SEHNR and CDR2 FQNEAQ (reference sequence). CDR3 nucleotide sequence: TGTGCCAGCAGCTTAGAGGAGGGGACTGAAGCTTTCTTT. It specifies CASSLEEGTEAFF. Based on the CDR3 plus reference TRBV7-9 and TRBJ1-1, the full variable domain is DTGVSQNPRHKITKRGQNVTFRCDPISEHNRLYWYRQTLGQGPEFLTYFQNEAQLEKSRLLSDRFSAERPKGSFSTLEIQRTEQGDSAMYLCASSLEEGTEAFFGQGTRLTVV.

CDR3 sequence: CASSKNWGGEQFF. For the CDR3, the DNA is TGTGCCAGCAGTAAGAATTGGGGGGGTGAGCAGTTCTTC. This chain uses TRBV2 with TRBJ2-1; 7 bases line up with TRBD2. This CDR3 comprises 13 residues. Trimming removed 5 bases from V and 9 bases from J; junction bases left unmatched: 7. Germline V lookup: CDR1 SNHLY, CDR2 FYNNEI.

This sequence joins TRBV13 and TRBJ1-3; D perhaps matches TRBD1 (5 bases). The CDR3 extends over 15 amino acids. Germline CDR1 PRHDT, CDR2 FYEKMQ (reference sequence). Trimming pared 5 bases from V and 0 bases from J, leaving 11 bases between. CDR3 DNA sequence: TGTGCCAGCAGCATATCGGGACTCTCTGGAAACACCATATATTTT. Translated: CASSISGLSGNTIYF.